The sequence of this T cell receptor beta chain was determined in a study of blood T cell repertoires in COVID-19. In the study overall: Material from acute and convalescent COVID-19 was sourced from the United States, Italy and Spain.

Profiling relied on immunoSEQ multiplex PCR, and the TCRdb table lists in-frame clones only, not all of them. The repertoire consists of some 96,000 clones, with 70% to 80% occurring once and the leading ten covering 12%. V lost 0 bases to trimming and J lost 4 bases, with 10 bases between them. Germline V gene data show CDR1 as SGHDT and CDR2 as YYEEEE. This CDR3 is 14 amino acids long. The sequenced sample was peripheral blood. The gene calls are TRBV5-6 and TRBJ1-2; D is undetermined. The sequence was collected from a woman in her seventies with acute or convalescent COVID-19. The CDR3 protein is CASSLGALTYGYTF. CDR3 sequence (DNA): TGTGCCAGCAGCTTGGGGGCTTTGACCTATGGCTACACCTTC.